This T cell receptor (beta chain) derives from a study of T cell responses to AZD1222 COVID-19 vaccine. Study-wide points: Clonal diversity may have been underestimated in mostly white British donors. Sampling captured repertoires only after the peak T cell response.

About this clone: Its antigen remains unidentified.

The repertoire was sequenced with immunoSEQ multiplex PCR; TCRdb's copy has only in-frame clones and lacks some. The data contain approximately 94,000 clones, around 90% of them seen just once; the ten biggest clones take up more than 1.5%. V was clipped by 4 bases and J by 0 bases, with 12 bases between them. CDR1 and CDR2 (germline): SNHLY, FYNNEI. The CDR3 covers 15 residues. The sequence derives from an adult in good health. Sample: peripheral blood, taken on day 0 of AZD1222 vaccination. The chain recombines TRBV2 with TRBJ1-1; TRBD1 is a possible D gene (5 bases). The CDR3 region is CASSGGRQMNTEAFF. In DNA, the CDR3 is TGTGCCAGCAGTGGAGGCAGACAGATGAACACTGAAGCTTTCTTT.